This TCR beta chain was observed in a study of CD8+ T cells in alopecia areata. RNA, once extracted, was reverse transcribed into cDNA for use as the sequencing template. Clones were sequenced by immunoSEQ multiplex PCR, and TCRdb holds only the in-frame ones, with some missing. Of fewer than 200,000 clones detected, approximately 70% appear once; the ten largest clones hold more than 9.5%. The V gene lost 5 bases and the J gene lost 7 bases, with 18 bases spanning the gap. This CDR3 comprises 15 residues. The germline gives CDR1 MNHEY, CDR2 SMNVEV (reference sequence). The TCR comes from a human donor with alopecia areata. The sample was CD8+ T cells sorted from blood, taken at week 0. V and J are TRBV27 and TRBJ1-5; maybe TRBD1 (5 bases). CDR3 DNA: TGTGCCAGCAGTCCATATCAGGGTGTACGACAGCCCCAGCATTTT. It encodes CASSPYQGVRQPQHF.